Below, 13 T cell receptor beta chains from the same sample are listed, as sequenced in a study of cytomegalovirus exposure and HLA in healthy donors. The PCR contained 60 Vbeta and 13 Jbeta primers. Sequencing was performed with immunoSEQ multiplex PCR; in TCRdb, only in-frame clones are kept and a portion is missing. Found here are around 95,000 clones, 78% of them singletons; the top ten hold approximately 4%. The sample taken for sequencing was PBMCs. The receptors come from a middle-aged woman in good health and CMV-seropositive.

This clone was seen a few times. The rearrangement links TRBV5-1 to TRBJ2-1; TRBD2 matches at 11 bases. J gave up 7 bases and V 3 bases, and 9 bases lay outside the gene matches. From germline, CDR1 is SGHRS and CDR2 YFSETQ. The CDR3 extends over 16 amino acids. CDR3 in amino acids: CASSSLRLAGKNEQFF. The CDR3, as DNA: TGCGCCAGCAGCTCACTTAGACTAGCGGGGAAGAATGAGCAGTTCTTC. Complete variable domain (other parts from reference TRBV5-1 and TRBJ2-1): KAGVTQTPRYLIKTRGQQVTLSCSPISGHRSVSWYQQTPGQGLQFLFEYFSETQRNKGNFPGRFSGRQFSNSRSEMNVSTLELGDSALYLCASSSLRLAGKNEQFFGPGTRLTVL.

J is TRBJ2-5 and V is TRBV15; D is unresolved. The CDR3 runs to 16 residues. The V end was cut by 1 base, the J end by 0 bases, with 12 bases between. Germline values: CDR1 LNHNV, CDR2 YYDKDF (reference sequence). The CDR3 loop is CATSRGAQMYQETQYF. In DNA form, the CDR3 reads TGTGCCACCAGCAGAGGCGCCCAAATGTACCAAGAGACCCAGTACTTC.

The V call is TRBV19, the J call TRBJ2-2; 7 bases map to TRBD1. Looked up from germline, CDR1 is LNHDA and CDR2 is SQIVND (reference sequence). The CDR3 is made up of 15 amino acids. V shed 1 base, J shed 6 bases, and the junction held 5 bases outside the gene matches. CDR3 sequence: CASSIGIDRAGELFF. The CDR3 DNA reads TGTGCCAGTAGTATAGGCATTGACAGGGCCGGGGAGCTGTTTTTT.

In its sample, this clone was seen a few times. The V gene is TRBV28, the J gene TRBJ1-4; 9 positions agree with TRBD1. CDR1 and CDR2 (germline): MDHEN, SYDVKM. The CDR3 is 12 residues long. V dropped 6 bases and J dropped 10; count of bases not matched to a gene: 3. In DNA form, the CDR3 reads TGTGCCAGCAGGTTGACAGGGGGAAAACTGTTTTTT. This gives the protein CASRLTGGKLFF.

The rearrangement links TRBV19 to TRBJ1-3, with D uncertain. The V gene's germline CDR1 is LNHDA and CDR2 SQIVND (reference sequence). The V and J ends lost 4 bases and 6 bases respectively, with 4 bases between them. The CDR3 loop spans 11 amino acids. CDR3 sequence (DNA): TGTGCCAGTAGTACAGTAAACACCATATATTTT. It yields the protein CASSTVNTIYF.

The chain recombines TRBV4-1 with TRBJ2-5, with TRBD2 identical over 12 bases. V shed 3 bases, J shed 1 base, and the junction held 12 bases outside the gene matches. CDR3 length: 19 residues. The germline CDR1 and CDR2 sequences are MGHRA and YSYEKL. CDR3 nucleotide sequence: TGCGCCAGCAGCCAGGTAGATGAAGGACTAGCGGGAATCCAAGAGACCCAGTACTTC. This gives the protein CASSQVDEGLAGIQETQYF.

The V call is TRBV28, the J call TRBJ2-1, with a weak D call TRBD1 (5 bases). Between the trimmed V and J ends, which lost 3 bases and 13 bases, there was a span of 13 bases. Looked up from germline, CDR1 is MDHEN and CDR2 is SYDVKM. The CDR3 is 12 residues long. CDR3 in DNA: TGTGCCAGCAGTTTCCCAGACAGCTTACAGTTCTTC. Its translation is CASSFPDSLQFF.

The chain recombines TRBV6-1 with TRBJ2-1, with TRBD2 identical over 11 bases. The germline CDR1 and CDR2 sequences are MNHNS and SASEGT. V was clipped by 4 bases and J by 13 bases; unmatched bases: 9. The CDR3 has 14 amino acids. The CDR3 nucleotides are TGTGCCAGCAGTGCCCTAGCGGGAGGCCCCTCTCAGTTCTTC. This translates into CASSALAGGPSQFF.

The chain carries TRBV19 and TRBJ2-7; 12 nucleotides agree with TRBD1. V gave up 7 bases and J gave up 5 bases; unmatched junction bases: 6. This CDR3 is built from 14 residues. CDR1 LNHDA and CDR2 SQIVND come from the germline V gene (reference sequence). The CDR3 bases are TGTGCCAGTACCGGGACAGGGGGCCTCCACGAGCAGTACTTC. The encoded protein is CASTGTGGLHEQYF.

The chain's CDR3 is CASSLQDRANYGYTF. DNA for the CDR3: TGTGCCAGCAGCCTCCAGGACAGGGCTAACTATGGCTACACCTTC. The chain employs TRBV7-9 and TRBJ1-2; TRBD1 agrees at 8 bases. CDR3 size: 15 residues. Germline V lookup: CDR1 SEHNR, CDR2 FQNEAQ (reference sequence). V lost 5 bases, J lost 0 bases, and 5 bases stayed unmatched.

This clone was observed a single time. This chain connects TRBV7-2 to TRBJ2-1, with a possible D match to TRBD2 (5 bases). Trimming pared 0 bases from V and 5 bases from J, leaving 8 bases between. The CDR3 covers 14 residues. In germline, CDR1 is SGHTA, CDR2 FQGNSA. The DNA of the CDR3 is TGTGCCAGCAGCTTAGCGGGAGTAAACAATGAGCAGTTCTTC. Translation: CASSLAGVNNEQFF.

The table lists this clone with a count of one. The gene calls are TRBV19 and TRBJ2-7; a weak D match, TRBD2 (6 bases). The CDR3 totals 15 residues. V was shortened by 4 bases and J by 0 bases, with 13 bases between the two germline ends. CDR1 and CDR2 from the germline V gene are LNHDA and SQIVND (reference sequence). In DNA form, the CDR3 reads TGTGCCAGTAGTACAGTAGCGGCCCCCTCCTACGAGCAGTACTTC. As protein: CASSTVAAPSYEQYF. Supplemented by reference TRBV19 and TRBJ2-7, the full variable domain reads DGGITQSPKYLFRKEGQNVTLSCEQNLNHDAMYWYRQDPGQGLRLIYYSQIVNDFQKGDIAEGYSVSREKKESFPLTVTSAQKNPTAFYLCASSTVAAPSYEQYFGPGTRLTVT.

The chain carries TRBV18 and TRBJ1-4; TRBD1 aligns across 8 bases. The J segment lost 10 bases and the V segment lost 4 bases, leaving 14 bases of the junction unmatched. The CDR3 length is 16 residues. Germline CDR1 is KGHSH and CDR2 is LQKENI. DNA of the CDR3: TGTGCCAGCTCACGCGGGACAGGAAGTAAAGAAGGAAAACTGTTTTTT. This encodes CASSRGTGSKEGKLFF.